This T cell receptor (beta chain) was recovered during a study of cytomegalovirus exposure and HLA in healthy donors. As to this clone: Its antigen is not known.

V shed 4 bases and J 4 bases; nucleotides not matched to a gene: 8. CDR1 MNHEY and CDR2 SMNVEV come from the germline V gene (reference sequence). This CDR3 has 15 residues. General observations from the study: TCR beta V- and J-gene trimming was later associated with a missense DCLRE1C variant.

The PCR made use of 60 Vbeta and 13 Jbeta primers. Assay used: immunoSEQ multiplex PCR; TCRdb lists only in-frame clones, some missing. The sample consists of about 89,000 clones, roughly three quarters of them appearing once. This sequence was found in a man aged 25-45 years in good health and CMV-seronegative. J is TRBJ2-5 and V is TRBV27; 8 bases are a match to TRBD2. What was sequenced was PBMCs. The CDR3 sequence: CASSSLAVMRETQYF. For the CDR3, the DNA is TGTGCCAGCAGTTCACTAGCGGTGATGCGAGAGACCCAGTACTTC.